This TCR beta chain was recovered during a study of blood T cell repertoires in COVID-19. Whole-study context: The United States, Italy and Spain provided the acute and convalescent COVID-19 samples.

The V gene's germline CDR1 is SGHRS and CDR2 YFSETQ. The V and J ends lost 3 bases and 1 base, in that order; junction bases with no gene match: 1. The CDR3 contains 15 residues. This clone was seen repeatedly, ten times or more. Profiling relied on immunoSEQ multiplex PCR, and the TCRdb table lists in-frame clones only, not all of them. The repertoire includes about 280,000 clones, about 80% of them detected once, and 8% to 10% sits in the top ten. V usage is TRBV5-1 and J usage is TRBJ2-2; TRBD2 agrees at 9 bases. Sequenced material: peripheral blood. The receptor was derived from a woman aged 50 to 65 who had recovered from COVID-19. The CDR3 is CASSWTSENTGELFF. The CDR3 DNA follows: TGCGCCAGCAGCTGGACTAGCGAGAACACCGGGGAGCTGTTTTTT. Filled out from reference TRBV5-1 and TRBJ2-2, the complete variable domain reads KAGVTQTPRYLIKTRGQQVTLSCSPISGHRSVSWYQQTPGQGLQFLFEYFSETQRNKGNFPGRFSGRQFSNSRSEMNVSTLELGDSALYLCASSWTSENTGELFFGEGSRLTVL.